This T cell receptor beta chain was recorded in a study of follicular helper T cells after annual influenza vaccination. Overall study: Some donors were sampled over the 2013-2014, 2014-2015 and 2015-2016 vaccinations.

The repertoire was sequenced with immunoSEQ multiplex PCR; TCRdb's copy has only in-frame clones and lacks some. The data show approximately 9,600 clones, with about four fifths seen just once and approximately 0.8% held by the top ten. This clone was found once. Specified time point: 2014-2015 season, 7 days after vaccination. The germline CDR1 and CDR2 sequences are SGHNT and YYREEE (reference sequence). This CDR3 is built from 16 residues. Trimming at V came to 4 bases and at J to 5 bases, leaving 6 bases not matched to a gene. The starting material was CXCR5- memory CD4+ T cells sorted from blood, obtained 7 days after influenza vaccination. This chain joins TRBV5-4 and TRBJ2-5; TRBD2 aligns across 15 bases. This receptor was taken from an adult who received the influenza vaccine. CDR3 amino acids: CASSEGLAGGGETQYF. CDR3 in DNA: TGTGCCAGCAGCGAGGGACTAGCGGGGGGAGGGGAGACCCAGTACTTC.